Following are 27 T cell receptor beta chains from one sample sequenced in a study of blood T cell repertoires in COVID-19. Assay used: immunoSEQ multiplex PCR; TCRdb lists only in-frame clones, some missing. The sample holds hundreds of thousands of clones, around 87% seen once. The source material was peripheral blood. These receptor sequences come from a human donor in a cohort sampled during active COVID-19.

The genes are TRBV11-2 and TRBJ1-6; TRBD1 might be the D (6 bases). The V gene's germline CDR1 is SGHAT and CDR2 FQNNGV. The CDR3 is 14 residues long. V shed 3 bases and J shed 4 bases, with 7 bases lying between them. CDR3 protein: CASSFGQYNSPLHF. The CDR3 DNA reads as TGTGCCAGCAGCTTTGGACAGTATAATTCACCCCTCCACTTT.

The DNA of the CDR3 is TGTGCCAGCAGCGGGGGGGCAGAAGAGACCCAGTACTTC. Its translation: CASSGGAEETQYF. V is TRBV25-1 and J is TRBJ2-5, with 8 bases fitting TRBD2. This CDR3 has 13 residues. Germline V gene lookup returns CDR1 MGHDK and CDR2 SYGVNS. Trimming removed 6 bases from V and 3 bases from J; junction bases left unmatched: 3. Full variable domain (rest looked up from reference TRBV25-1 and TRBJ2-5): EADIYQTPRYLVIGTGKKITLECSQTMGHDKMYWYQQDPGMELHLIHYSYGVNSTEKGDLSSESTVSRIRTEHFPLTLESARPSHTSQYLCASSGGAEETQYFGPGTRLLVL.

This chain links TRBV30 with TRBJ1-1; 8 bases match TRBD1. V gave up 4 bases and J gave up 5 bases; unmatched junction bases: 12. This CDR3 spans 15 amino acids. Germline assignment: CDR1 GTSNPN and CDR2 SVGIG (reference sequence). CDR3 nucleotide sequence: TGTGCCTGGAATCCGACAGGGGCCGAGGGGACTGAAGCTTTCTTT. Translating it yields CAWNPTGAEGTEAFF. Based on the CDR3 plus reference TRBV30 and TRBJ1-1, the full variable domain is SQTIHQWPATLVQPVGSPLSLECTVEGTSNPNLYWYRQAAGRGLQLLFYSVGIGQISSEVPQNLSASRPQDRQFILSSKKLLLSDSGFYLCAWNPTGAEGTEAFFGQGTRLTVV.

The rearrangement uses TRBV7-2 and TRBJ1-2; tentatively, D is TRBD1 (6 bases). V lost 4 bases, J lost 3 bases, and 12 bases lay in between. This CDR3 is 14 amino acids long. From germline, CDR1 is SGHTA and CDR2 FQGNSA. The CDR3 is CASSSRGGDYGYTF. CDR3 coding DNA: TGTGCCAGCAGCTCCAGGGGTGGGGACTATGGCTACACCTTC.

This clone was picked up a small number of times. The chain recombines TRBV2 with TRBJ1-4, with D hard to call. This CDR3 is built from 15 residues. The V and J ends lost 2 bases and 1 base respectively, with 8 bases between them. From germline, CDR1 is SNHLY and CDR2 FYNNEI. The CDR3 region has the DNA TGTGCCAGCAGTGAATTGGCAGGAACTAATGAAAAACTGTTTTTT. The encoded protein is CASSELAGTNEKLFF.

The chain links TRBV5-1 to TRBJ1-1; tentatively, D is TRBD1 (5 bases). The V gene lost 4 bases and the J gene lost 11 bases, with 21 bases spanning the gap. This CDR3 has 14 amino acids. Looked up from germline, CDR1 is SGHRS and CDR2 is YFSETQ. CDR3 nucleotides: TGCGCCAGCAGCGGAGAAACAGGTGGAAACTTGGCTTTCTTT. It translates to CASSGETGGNLAFF. The whole variable domain, filled in from reference TRBV5-1 and TRBJ1-1, reads KAGVTQTPRYLIKTRGQQVTLSCSPISGHRSVSWYQQTPGQGLQFLFEYFSETQRNKGNFPGRFSGRQFSNSRSEMNVSTLELGDSALYLCASSGETGGNLAFFGQGTRLTVV.

The V and J genes are TRBV27 and TRBJ1-2, with 7 bases lining up with TRBD1. Germline CDR1 reads MNHEY; CDR2 reads SMNVEV (reference sequence). The V segment lost 6 bases and the J segment 1 base; nucleotides outside the gene matches: 14. CDR3 length: 17 residues. CDR3 protein: CASSPTRQGTFNYGYTF. The CDR3 DNA reads as TGTGCCAGCAGCCCTACCCGACAGGGAACTTTTAACTATGGCTACACCTTC.

This clone appeared once. The chain is built from TRBV6-5 and TRBJ2-5; 8 bases match TRBD1. The CDR3 totals 15 residues. CDR1 and CDR2 (germline): MNHEY, SVGAGI. Trimming took 4 bases from V and 1 from J; bases not matched to a gene: 5. This CDR3 reads CASSWDRMTQETQYF. As DNA, the CDR3 is TGTGCCAGCAGTTGGGACAGGATGACCCAAGAGACCCAGTACTTC.

The rearrangement uses TRBV19 and TRBJ1-5; D is ambiguous. The ends were cut back, 1 base at V and 6 bases at J, with 13 bases in the middle. CDR1 and CDR2 (germline): LNHDA, SQIVND (reference sequence). The CDR3 is made up of 15 amino acids. This CDR3 is CASSIGSGLGQPQHF. DNA of the CDR3: TGTGCCAGTAGTATAGGGTCGGGTCTCGGTCAGCCCCAGCATTTT.

The V call is TRBV19, the J call TRBJ1-1; D gene uncertain. V was shortened by 8 bases and J by 1 base, with 8 bases between the two germline ends. Germline CDR1 LNHDA, CDR2 SQIVND (reference sequence). CDR3 length: 12 amino acids. The CDR3 sequence is CASLSGNTEAFF. CDR3 coding DNA: TGTGCCAGTTTAAGCGGGAACACTGAAGCTTTCTTT.

The chain uses TRBV2 and TRBJ2-1; TRBD2 agrees at 11 bases. Unmatched junction bases numbered 5, after V lost 6 bases and J lost 4 bases. Germline V gene data show CDR1 as SNHLY and CDR2 as FYNNEI. The CDR3 contains 15 residues. CDR3 sequence (DNA): TGTGCCAGCAGGAGACTAGCGGGGACATACAATGAGCAGTTCTTC. It specifies CASRRLAGTYNEQFF.

The V call is TRBV5-1, the J call TRBJ2-7, with D perhaps TRBD2 (5 bases). CDR1 and CDR2 from the germline V gene are SGHRS and YFSETQ. The CDR3 contains 13 residues. The ends were cut back, 7 bases at V and 4 bases at J, with 15 bases in the middle. CDR3 protein: CASSWESSYEQYF. The CDR3 nucleotides are TGCGCCAGCTCATGGGAGTCGAGTTACGAGCAGTACTTC.

J is TRBJ2-7 and V is TRBV19, with D perhaps matching TRBD2 (5 bases). CDR1 LNHDA and CDR2 SQIVND come from the germline V gene (reference sequence). Trimming pared 5 bases from V and 2 bases from J, leaving 10 bases between. The CDR3 is made up of 13 amino acids. The CDR3 sequence is CASSRESAYEQYF. CDR3 DNA: TGTGCCAGTAGTCGGGAAAGCGCCTACGAGCAGTACTTC.

This chain connects TRBV2 to TRBJ2-7, with TRBD2 as a possible D gene (5 bases). The CDR3 has 17 amino acids. Germline V gives CDR1 SNHLY, CDR2 FYNNEI. V was clipped by 4 bases and J by 0 bases, with 19 bases between them. The CDR3 here is CASSGWTRRRTSYEQYF. The DNA for the CDR3 is TGTGCCAGCAGTGGGTGGACTCGCCGGCGTACCTCCTACGAGCAGTACTTC.

This clone was observed once. The J gene is TRBJ1-2, the V gene TRBV9, with 12 nucleotides matching TRBD1. Germline V gene lookup returns CDR1 SGDLS and CDR2 YYNGEE. This CDR3 comprises 15 residues. The trim removed 0 bases at V and 7 bases at J, leaving 4 bases unmatched. The CDR3 DNA is TGTGCCAGCAGCGTAGAGGGACAGGGGGCAGGTGGCTACACCTTC. Protein product: CASSVEGQGAGGYTF.

The genes are TRBV6-7 and TRBJ1-1, with 9 bases fitting TRBD1. TRBV6-7 is classed as an ORF, of uncertain function. Trimming removed 0 bases from V and 7 bases from J; junction bases left unmatched: 6. The CDR3 runs to 15 residues. The CDR3 coding sequence is TGTGCCAGCAGTTACTCGAGAACAGGGGGCGATGAAGCTTTCTTT. Translated: CASSYSRTGGDEAFF.

The chain joins TRBV2 to TRBJ1-4, with 9 bases aligning to TRBD1. Germline V CDR1 and CDR2: SNHLY, FYNNEI. The CDR3 is 15 residues long. Trimming took 7 bases from V and 8 from J; bases not matched to a gene: 11. In DNA form, the CDR3 reads TGTGCCAGCACGGGACAGGGATCGAAGGAGGAAAAACTGTTTTTT. Encoded protein: CASTGQGSKEEKLFF.

This clone was observed at least ten times. Other DNA sequences within the sample encode an identical CDR3. The J gene is TRBJ1-1, the V gene TRBV5-1, with D possibly TRBD1 on 6 matching bases. V was clipped by 0 bases and J by 3 bases, with 6 bases between them. Germline V CDR1 and CDR2: SGHRS, YFSETQ. This CDR3 spans 13 amino acids. This CDR3 is CASSLGTDTEAFF. DNA for the CDR3: TGCGCCAGCAGCTTGGGGACAGACACTGAAGCTTTCTTT.

The V and J genes are TRBV2 and TRBJ2-7; 7 positions agree with TRBD1. With V trimmed by 8 bases and J by 2 bases, 12 bases remained unmatched. The CDR3 runs 15 residues. Per the germline V gene, CDR1 is SNHLY and CDR2 is FYNNEI. The CDR3 is CASGVGDRATYEQYF. In DNA form, the CDR3 reads TGTGCCAGCGGGGTGGGGGACAGAGCAACCTACGAGCAGTACTTC.

The J gene is TRBJ1-2, the V gene TRBV5-1; 8 nucleotides agree with TRBD1. CDR3 size: 20 residues. With V trimmed by 6 bases and J by 2 bases, 24 bases remained unmatched. Germline CDR1 SGHRS, CDR2 YFSETQ. The CDR3 protein is CASTSAHRRLRTGLNYGYTF. The CDR3, as DNA: TGCGCCAGCACCTCCGCTCATCGCCGACTTCGGACAGGGCTAAACTATGGCTACACCTTC.

The chain has TRBV7-8 and TRBJ2-2; 15 bases line up with TRBD2. The V segment lost 2 bases and the J segment 4 bases; nucleotides outside the gene matches: 5. Germline V gene sequence: CDR1 SGHVS, CDR2 FQNEAQ. The CDR3 has 18 amino acids. CDR3 sequence (DNA): TGTGCCAGCAGCTTATTTACGGGACTAGCGGGGGGCACCGGGGAGCTGTTTTTT. Its protein product is CASSLFTGLAGGTGELFF.

The count of this clone is one. The V call is TRBV6-1, the J call TRBJ2-5, with 8 bases aligning to TRBD1. The CDR3 has 17 amino acids. From germline, CDR1 is MNHNS and CDR2 SASEGT. V gave up 0 bases and J gave up 4 bases; unmatched junction bases: 10. CDR3 protein: CASSEARWTGLPETQYF. The CDR3 DNA follows: TGTGCCAGCAGTGAAGCTAGATGGACAGGGCTACCAGAGACCCAGTACTTC.

This clone has a single count. This sequence joins TRBV11-3 and TRBJ2-1, with a tentative D call TRBD2 (6 bases). V was pared by 1 base and J by 2 bases, with 9 bases between. Per the germline V gene, CDR1 is SGHNT and CDR2 is YENEEA. CDR3 size: 15 residues. The CDR3 DNA reads TGTGCCAGCAGCTTAGCGCCGGGAGCCTACAATGAGCAGTTCTTC. As protein: CASSLAPGAYNEQFF.

The chain couples TRBV30 to TRBJ1-2; 7 bases match TRBD1. V lost 3 bases and J lost 8; bases outside the gene matches: 12. The germline V gene has CDR1 GTSNPN and CDR2 SVGIG (reference sequence). The CDR3 length is 14 residues. CDR3 nucleotide sequence: TGTGCCTGGAGGGCGTTTGGGACAGTATACGGCTACACCTTC. It encodes CAWRAFGTVYGYTF. The full variable domain, completed using reference TRBV30 and TRBJ1-2, is SQTIHQWPATLVQPVGSPLSLECTVEGTSNPNLYWYRQAAGRGLQLLFYSVGIGQISSEVPQNLSASRPQDRQFILSSKKLLLSDSGFYLCAWRAFGTVYGYTFGSGTRLTVV.

This clone was counted once. The genes are TRBV24-1 and TRBJ1-1; 7 bases fit TRBD1. Looked up from germline, CDR1 is KGHDR and CDR2 is SFDVKD. The CDR3 loop spans 16 amino acids. J was trimmed by 7 bases and V by 1 base; bases with no gene match: 11. CDR3 nucleotides: TGTGCCACCAGTGATTTCTATGGAGGGGGCTGCAGTGAAGCTTTCTTT. Its protein product is CATSDFYGGGCSEAFF.

This chain links TRBV2 with TRBJ2-3; the D gene is possibly TRBD1 (8 bases). Germline assignment: CDR1 SNHLY and CDR2 FYNNEI. The CDR3 runs 15 residues. Trimming pared 6 bases from V and 4 bases from J, leaving 17 bases between. This chain's CDR3 is CASRSGGGGADTQYF. The DNA for the CDR3 is TGTGCCAGCAGATCAGGGGGCGGGGGCGCAGATACGCAGTATTTT.

This clone has more than one count but fewer than ten. V gene TRBV6-1 combines with J gene TRBJ2-5; no firm D call. The germline V gene encodes CDR1 MNHNS and CDR2 SASEGT. V was cut by 2 bases and J by 1 base, with 5 bases left in between. The CDR3 length is 13 residues. The CDR3, as DNA: TGTGCCAGCAGTGAACTACTCCAAGAGACCCAGTACTTC. It is translated as CASSELLQETQYF.